Below are 3 T cell receptor beta chains sequenced from a single sample in a study of blood T cell repertoires in COVID-19. Sequencing was performed with immunoSEQ multiplex PCR; in TCRdb, only in-frame clones are kept and a portion is missing. The data show about 250,000 clones, about four fifths seen once. The sequenced material came from peripheral blood. The receptors were sampled from a man older than 75 with acute or convalescent COVID-19.

The chain carries TRBV10-3 and TRBJ1-1, with D possibly matching TRBD1 (5 bases). CDR3 length: 12 residues. The V end lost 0 bases, the J end lost 11 bases, and 10 bases lay between the germline ends. CDR1 and CDR2 (germline): ENHRY, SYGVKD. CDR3 coding DNA: TGTGCCATCAGTGAGTCGAAGGGGCACGCTTTCTTT. Protein product: CAISESKGHAFF.

This clone has a single count. V usage is TRBV5-5 and J usage is TRBJ1-1, with a possible D match to TRBD1 (6 bases). Trimming took off 0 bases at V and 1 base at J, with 7 bases between the two ends. Germline assignment: CDR1 SGHKS and CDR2 YYEKEE (reference sequence). The CDR3 is 14 amino acids. CDR3 DNA sequence: TGTGCCAGCAGCTTGGGACAGGCGAACACTGAAGCTTTCTTT. It specifies CASSLGQANTEAFF.

The rearrangement uses TRBV19 and TRBJ2-6, with 7 bases aligning to TRBD1. The V segment lost 7 bases and the J segment 1 base; nucleotides outside the gene matches: 7. This CDR3 is 16 amino acids long. Germline values: CDR1 LNHDA, CDR2 SQIVND (reference sequence). CDR3 nucleotide sequence: TGTGCCAGTATGGCAAGGGGGCGGTCTGGGGCCAACGTCCTGACTTTC. As protein: CASMARGRSGANVLTF.